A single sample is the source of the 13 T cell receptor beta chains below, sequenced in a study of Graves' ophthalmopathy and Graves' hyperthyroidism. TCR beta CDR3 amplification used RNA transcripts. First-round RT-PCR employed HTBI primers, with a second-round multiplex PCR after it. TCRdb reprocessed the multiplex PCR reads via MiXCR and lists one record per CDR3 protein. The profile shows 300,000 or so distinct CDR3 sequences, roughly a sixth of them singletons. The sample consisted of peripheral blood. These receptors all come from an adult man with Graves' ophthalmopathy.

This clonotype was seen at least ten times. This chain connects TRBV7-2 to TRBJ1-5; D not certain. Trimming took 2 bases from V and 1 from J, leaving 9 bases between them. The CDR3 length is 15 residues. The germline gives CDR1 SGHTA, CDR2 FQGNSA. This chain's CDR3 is CASSLSHLSNQPQHF. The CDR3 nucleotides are TGTGCCAGCAGCTTATCACACCTCAGCAATCAGCCCCAGCATTTT.

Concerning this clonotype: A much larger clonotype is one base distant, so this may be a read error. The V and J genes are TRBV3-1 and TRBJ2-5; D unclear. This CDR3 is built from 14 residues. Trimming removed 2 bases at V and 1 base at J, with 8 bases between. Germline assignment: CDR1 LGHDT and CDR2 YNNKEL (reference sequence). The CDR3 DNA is TGTGCCAGCAGCCAAATAGAGTCCCAAGAGACCCAGTACTTC. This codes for CASSQIESQETQYF.

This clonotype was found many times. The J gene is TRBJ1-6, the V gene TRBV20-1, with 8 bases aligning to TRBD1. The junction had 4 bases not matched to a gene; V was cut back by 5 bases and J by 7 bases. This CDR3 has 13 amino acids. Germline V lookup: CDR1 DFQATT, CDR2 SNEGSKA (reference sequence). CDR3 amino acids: CSASGTGNSPLHF. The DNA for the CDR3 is TGCAGTGCTTCCGGGACAGGCAATTCACCCCTCCACTTT.

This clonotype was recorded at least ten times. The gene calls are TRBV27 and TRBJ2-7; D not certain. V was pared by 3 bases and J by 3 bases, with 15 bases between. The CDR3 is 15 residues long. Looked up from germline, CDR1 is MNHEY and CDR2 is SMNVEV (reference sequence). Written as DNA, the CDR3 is TGTGCCAGCAGTTTCGGTCGACCCTTTTACTACGAGCAGTACTTC. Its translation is CASSFGRPFYYEQYF.

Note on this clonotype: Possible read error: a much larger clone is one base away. CDR3 region: CASYLGQWSDRYTF. The CDR3 nucleotides read TGTGCCAGCTACTTGGGACAGTGGTCGGATCGCTACACCTTC. The chain links TRBV28 to TRBJ1-2; TRBD1 aligns across 7 bases. The CDR3 runs 14 residues. V lost 8 bases to trimming and J lost 9 bases; unmatched junction nucleotides: 15. Germline CDR1 is MDHEN and CDR2 is SYDVKM.

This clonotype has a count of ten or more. CDR3 DNA sequence: TGTGCCAGCAGCCAACGGACTAGCGGGAGTGAGACCCAGTACTTC. Translated: CASSQRTSGSETQYF. The chain recombines TRBV7-8 with TRBJ2-5; 13 bases align to TRBD2. The CDR3 length is 15 residues. Germline assignment: CDR1 SGHVS and CDR2 FQNEAQ. V dropped 5 bases and J dropped 5; count of bases not matched to a gene: 5.

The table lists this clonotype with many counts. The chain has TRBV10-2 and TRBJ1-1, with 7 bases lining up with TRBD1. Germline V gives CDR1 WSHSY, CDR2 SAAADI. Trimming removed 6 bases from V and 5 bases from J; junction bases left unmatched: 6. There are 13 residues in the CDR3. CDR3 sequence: CASSQGVWTEAFF. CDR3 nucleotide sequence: TGCGCCAGCAGCCAGGGGGTGTGGACTGAAGCTTTCTTT.

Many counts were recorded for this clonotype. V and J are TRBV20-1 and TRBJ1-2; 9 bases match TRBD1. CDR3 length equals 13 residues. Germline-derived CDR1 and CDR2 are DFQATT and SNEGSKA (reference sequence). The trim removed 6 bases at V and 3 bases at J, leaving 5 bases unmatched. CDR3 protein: CSADRGTYYGYTF. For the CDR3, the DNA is TGCAGTGCAGACAGGGGGACCTACTATGGCTACACCTTC.

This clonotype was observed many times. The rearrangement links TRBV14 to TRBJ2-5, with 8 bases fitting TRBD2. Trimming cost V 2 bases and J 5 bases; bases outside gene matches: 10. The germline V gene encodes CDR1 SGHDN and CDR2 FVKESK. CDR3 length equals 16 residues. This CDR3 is CASSQMTGGSRETQYF. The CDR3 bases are TGTGCCAGCAGCCAAATGACGGGGGGGAGCCGGGAGACCCAGTACTTC.

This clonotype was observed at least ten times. The CDR3 bases are TGTGCCACCCGACTAGCGGCTGCCTACGAGCAGTACTTC. As protein: CATRLAAAYEQYF. The chain employs TRBV7-2 and TRBJ2-7; 9 bases align to TRBD2. This CDR3 is built from 13 residues. With V trimmed by 10 bases and J by 2 bases, 6 bases remained unmatched. Per germline, CDR1 SGHTA and CDR2 FQGNSA. Combining the CDR3 with reference TRBV7-2 and TRBJ2-7 gives the whole variable domain GAGVSQSPSNKVTEKGKDVELRCDPISGHTALYWYRQSLGQGLEFLIYFQGNSAPDKSGLPSDRFSAERTGGSVSTLTIQRTQQEDSAVYLCATRLAAAYEQYFGPGTRLTVT.

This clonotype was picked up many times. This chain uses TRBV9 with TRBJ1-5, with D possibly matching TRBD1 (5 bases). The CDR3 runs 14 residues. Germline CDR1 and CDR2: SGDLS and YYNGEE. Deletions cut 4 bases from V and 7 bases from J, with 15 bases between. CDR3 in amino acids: CASSSEGARQPQHF. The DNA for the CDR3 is TGTGCCAGCAGCAGCGAAGGGGCTCGGCAGCCCCAGCATTTT.

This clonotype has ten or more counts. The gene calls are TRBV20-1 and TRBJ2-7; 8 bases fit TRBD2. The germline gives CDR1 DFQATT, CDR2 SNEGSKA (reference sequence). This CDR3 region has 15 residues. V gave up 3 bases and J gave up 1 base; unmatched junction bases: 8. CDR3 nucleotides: TGCAGTGCTAGGAGGAGCGGGAGTGAGTCCTACGAGCAGTACTTC. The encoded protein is CSARRSGSESYEQYF.

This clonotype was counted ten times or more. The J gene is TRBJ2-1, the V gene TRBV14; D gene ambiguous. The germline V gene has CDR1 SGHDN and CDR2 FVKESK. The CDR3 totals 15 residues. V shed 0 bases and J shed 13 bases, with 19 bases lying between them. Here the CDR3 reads CASSQELGQRMVQFF. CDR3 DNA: TGTGCCAGCAGCCAAGAGTTGGGCCAAAGAATGGTTCAGTTCTTC.